The 10 T cell receptor beta chains presented below share a single source sample, sequenced in a study of Ad26.COV2.S vaccination and SARS-CoV-2 variants. Treatment here: some 19 received Ad26.COV2.S at low or high dose, single or two shots; five or six received placebo; per-sample allocation not given. Specimens were obtained on day 63 following the first vaccine or placebo injection. Sequencing used immunoSEQ multiplex PCR; TCRdb keeps in-frame clones, though not all of them. The sample carries around 450,000 clones, about nine tenths recorded once. Sequenced here: peripheral blood, sampled in a trial of Ad26.COV2.S vaccine versus placebo. These TCRs come from a person between 18 and 60 years old who received the Ad26.COV2.S COVID-19 vaccine or a placebo.

This clone was picked up one time. The rearrangement joins TRBV7-2 to TRBJ1-1; D is ambiguous. V lost 2 bases, J lost 1 base, and 5 bases lay in between. The CDR3 is 13 residues long. Per the germline V gene, CDR1 is SGHTA and CDR2 is FQGNSA. This CDR3 is CASSLKSNTEAFF. The CDR3 DNA sequence: TGTGCCAGCAGCTTAAAGTCGAACACTGAAGCTTTCTTT. Complete variable domain (other parts from reference TRBV7-2 and TRBJ1-1): GAGVSQSPSNKVTEKGKDVELRCDPISGHTALYWYRQSLGQGLEFLIYFQGNSAPDKSGLPSDRFSAERTGGSVSTLTIQRTQQEDSAVYLCASSLKSNTEAFFGQGTRLTVV.

The chain couples TRBV15 to TRBJ2-7; no firm D call. The CDR3 spans 13 residues. Germline lookup yields CDR1 LNHNV and CDR2 YYDKDF (reference sequence). Trimming stripped 0 bases from V and 3 bases from J, with 6 bases between. CDR3 sequence reads: CATSREADYEQYF. CDR3 DNA sequence: TGTGCCACCAGCAGAGAGGCCGACTACGAGCAGTACTTC.

The chain recombines TRBV28 with TRBJ1-6, with unresolved D. The germline V gene has CDR1 MDHEN and CDR2 SYDVKM. This CDR3 spans 15 amino acids. V was trimmed by 2 bases and J by 0 bases, leaving 5 bases between them. The CDR3 protein is CASSLISSYNSPLHF. In nucleotides, the CDR3 is TGTGCCAGCAGTTTAATATCCTCCTATAATTCACCCCTCCACTTT.

The chain joins TRBV18 to TRBJ2-3; D may be TRBD1 (5 bases). This CDR3 region has 17 residues. The germline gives CDR1 KGHSH, CDR2 LQKENI. The V end lost 4 bases, the J end lost 3 bases, and 20 bases lay between the germline ends. The CDR3 DNA sequence: TGTGCCAGCTCACGACGGTTGGAGACAGTGGGTACAGATACGCAGTATTTT. Translating gives CASSRRLETVGTDTQYF.

This rearrangement joins TRBV4-3 to TRBJ2-1, with D perhaps matching TRBD2 (6 bases). CDR1 and CDR2 (germline): LGHNA, YSLEER. The V end was cut by 0 bases, the J end by 3 bases, with 12 bases between. The CDR3 totals 16 residues. DNA for the CDR3: TGCGCCAGCAGCCAAGATTACGGGGGTTTCTACAATGAGCAGTTCTTC. It translates to CASSQDYGGFYNEQFF.

This clone was seen a handful of times. The chain couples TRBV6-1 to TRBJ1-6, with unresolved D. In germline, CDR1 is MNHNS, CDR2 SASEGT. The V end was cut by 0 bases, the J end by 7 bases, with 10 bases between. This CDR3 has 15 amino acids. The CDR3 sequence is CASSEAAGANSPLHF. The CDR3 DNA reads TGTGCCAGCAGTGAAGCGGCCGGCGCGAATTCACCCCTCCACTTT.

V and J are TRBV2 and TRBJ1-2; D perhaps matches TRBD1 (5 bases). Germline V lookup: CDR1 SNHLY, CDR2 FYNNEI. V lost 3 bases and J 8 bases, leaving 25 bases between the germline ends. This CDR3 is built from 17 residues. This CDR3 is CASSDDIEPGALRGYTF. The CDR3, as DNA: TGTGCCAGCAGTGATGATATCGAACCTGGGGCCCTTAGGGGCTACACCTTC.

A few counts support this clone. This chain uses TRBV23-1 with TRBJ2-7, with D unclear. TRBV23-1 is known as an ORF, though its function is uncertain. The V end lost 0 bases, the J end lost 6 bases, and 15 bases lay between the germline ends. This CDR3 spans 15 amino acids. The CDR3 protein is CASSQSRSSSGEQYF. In DNA form, the CDR3 reads TGCGCCAGCAGTCAATCGAGGTCGTCTTCGGGCGAGCAGTACTTC.

The chain uses TRBV6-2 or TRBV6-3 and TRBJ2-7, with no clear D. Deletions cut 0 bases from V and 1 base from J, with 13 bases between. This CDR3 comprises 16 residues. Germline CDR1 reads MNHEY; CDR2 reads SVGEGT. The CDR3 sequence is CASSYSPFLGSYEQYF. DNA for the CDR3: TGTGCCAGCAGTTACTCGCCCTTCCTGGGGTCCTACGAGCAGTACTTC.

This clone was observed a single time. The chain links TRBV7-9 to TRBJ2-2, with 11 bases lining up with TRBD1. This CDR3 contains 17 residues. Per the germline V gene, CDR1 is SEHNR and CDR2 is FQNEAQ (reference sequence). V was pared by 2 bases and J by 5 bases, with 7 bases of the junction left unmatched. The CDR3 DNA sequence: TGTGCCAGCAGCTTATCTCGGACAGGGGGCTTGACCGGGGAGCTGTTTTTT. Amino acid sequence: CASSLSRTGGLTGELFF.